This TCR beta chain stems from a study of cytomegalovirus exposure and HLA in healthy donors. PCR used 60 Vbeta primers and 13 Jbeta primers. The data were produced by immunoSEQ multiplex PCR, yet TCRdb's version contains in-frame clones alone and is incomplete. This sample has about 190,000 clones; roughly 80% occur once, and the top ten carry about 1.6%. Overall study results and limits: There were some 150 TCR beta chains listed as cytomegalovirus-associated.

This clone has only one observation. The antigen remains undetermined. The clonotype originates from a woman aged 18-29 years in good health and CMV-seronegative. Specimen: PBMCs.

The CDR3 sequence: CASSLAGSGSRGETQYF. In DNA, the CDR3 is TGCGCCAGCAGCTTGGCGGGTAGCGGGAGTAGAGGAGAGACCCAGTACTTC. V is TRBV5-1 and J is TRBJ2-5; TRBD2 matches 9 bases. With V trimmed by 0 bases and J by 4 bases, 10 bases remained unmatched. The CDR3 totals 17 residues. Germline V gene lookup returns CDR1 SGHRS and CDR2 YFSETQ.